These 25 T cell receptor beta chains were sequenced from one sample in a study of OX40 agonist ivuxolimab in advanced cancers. Assay used: immunoSEQ multiplex PCR; TCRdb lists only in-frame clones, some missing. This table holds around 65,000 clones, under 95% found once. Sequenced material: CD4+ or CD8+ T cells sorted from blood, taken in a trial of the OX40 agonist ivuxolimab. The receptors stem from an adult with an advanced solid tumor such as melanoma, head and neck, liver or kidney cancer.

The gene calls are TRBV5-6 and TRBJ1-5; D not resolved. The CDR3 is made up of 16 amino acids. The V gene's germline CDR1 is SGHDT and CDR2 YYEEEE. Trimming left V 1 base short and J 1 base short, with 12 bases between. The CDR3 loop reads CASSLTLRGSNQPQHF. CDR3 DNA sequence: TGTGCCAGCAGCTTGACTTTAAGAGGGAGCAATCAGCCCCAGCATTTT.

The genes are TRBV5-6 and TRBJ2-1; the D is unclear. V was cut by 4 bases and J by 9 bases, with 8 bases left in between. The CDR3 has 11 amino acids. The V gene's germline CDR1 is SGHDT and CDR2 YYEEEE. The DNA for the CDR3 is TGTGCCAGCAGCAGAAGGCGTGAGCAGTTCTTC. Its protein product is CASSRRREQFF.

The chain has TRBV19 and TRBJ1-2; D may be TRBD1 (5 bases). The CDR3 extends over 13 amino acids. V was pared by 2 bases and J by 7 bases, with 11 bases between. Per the germline V gene, CDR1 is LNHDA and CDR2 is SQIVND (reference sequence). The CDR3 region is CASSIRQGAGYTF. The CDR3 bases are TGTGCCAGTAGTATACGGCAGGGAGCTGGCTACACCTTC. Full variable domain (missing parts from reference TRBV19 and TRBJ1-2): DGGITQSPKYLFRKEGQNVTLSCEQNLNHDAMYWYRQDPGQGLRLIYYSQIVNDFQKGDIAEGYSVSREKKESFPLTVTSAQKNPTAFYLCASSIRQGAGYTFGSGTRLTVV.

This clone was picked up a small number of times. The gene calls are TRBV5-6 and TRBJ2-3; no definite D call. This CDR3 region has 15 residues. Trimming stripped 4 bases from V and 4 bases from J, with 16 bases between. The germline gives CDR1 SGHDT, CDR2 YYEEEE. CDR3 in DNA: TGTGCCAGCAGCCGGTTTAGTACCTTTCCAGATACGCAGTATTTT. Protein product: CASSRFSTFPDTQYF.

The chain employs TRBV7-2 and TRBJ2-7; D gene uncertain. The CDR3 runs 14 residues. V was cut by 5 bases and J by 6 bases, with 17 bases left in between. Germline CDR1 and CDR2: SGHTA and FQGNSA. The CDR3 is CASSPSISSAEQYF. The CDR3 DNA follows: TGTGCCAGCAGCCCTTCTATATCTTCGGCCGAGCAGTACTTC.

The chain recombines TRBV5-3 with TRBJ2-7; no reliable D call. TRBV5-3 has ORF status, its function being uncertain. V lost 1 base, J lost 4 bases, and 18 bases lay in between. CDR3 length equals 16 residues. The CDR3 protein is CARSLPTPSKSYEQYF. In DNA, the CDR3 is TGTGCCAGAAGCTTGCCCACCCCCTCGAAGTCTTACGAGCAGTACTTC.

The chain is built from TRBV7-9 and TRBJ2-2, with no clear D. Germline CDR1 SEHNR, CDR2 FQNEAQ (reference sequence). The CDR3 runs 15 residues. The germline V and J ends were trimmed by 1 base and 1 base, with 7 bases remaining between them. CDR3 bases: TGTGCCAGCAGCTTAGGCCCAGAGAACACCGGGGAGCTGTTTTTT. Translation gives CASSLGPENTGELFF.

The V gene is TRBV10-3, the J gene TRBJ2-5; TRBD1 or TRBD2 may be the D gene (5 bases each). The germline V and J ends were trimmed by 10 bases and 3 bases, with 9 bases remaining between them. In germline, CDR1 is ENHRY, CDR2 SYGVKD. CDR3 length equals 11 residues. This CDR3 reads CATGTEETQYF. The CDR3 DNA reads as TGTGCCACAGGGACCGAAGAGACCCAGTACTTC.

The chain is built from TRBV5-1 and TRBJ2-7, with D possibly being TRBD1 (5 bases). CDR3 length equals 15 residues. The germline CDR1 and CDR2 sequences are SGHRS and YFSETQ. Trimming removed 0 bases from V and 1 base from J, with 11 bases in between. This CDR3 is CASSLGGRSSYEQYF. CDR3 in DNA: TGCGCCAGCAGCTTGGGGGGCAGATCTTCCTACGAGCAGTACTTC.

J is TRBJ2-3 and V is TRBV6-5, with TRBD2 matching 9 bases. This CDR3 has 14 amino acids. The germline CDR1 and CDR2 sequences are MNHEY and SVGAGI. The V segment lost 2 bases and the J segment 7 bases; nucleotides outside the gene matches: 4. CDR3 DNA: TGTGCCAGCAGTTACCGCGGGGGGGTAAATACGCAGTATTTT. Translation: CASSYRGGVNTQYF.

The chain joins TRBV5-6 to TRBJ2-3; 12 bases line up with TRBD2. With 0 bases clipped from V and 6 bases from J, the junction kept 8 bases outside the gene matches. From germline, CDR1 is SGHDT and CDR2 YYEEEE. CDR3 length: 17 amino acids. The CDR3 DNA is TGTGCCAGCAGCTTGGTGCTAGCGGGGGGGCCCCAGGATACGCAGTATTTT. Translated: CASSLVLAGGPQDTQYF.

The gene calls are TRBV5-1 and TRBJ2-2; 11 bases agree with TRBD2. Looked up from germline, CDR1 is SGHRS and CDR2 is YFSETQ. The CDR3 is 16 residues long. Germline trimming cut 8 bases from V and 4 bases from J; bases unmatched to any gene: 10. CDR3 residues: CASSLGLAGATGELFF. CDR3 nucleotide sequence: TGCGCCAGTTCCCTAGGACTAGCGGGCGCCACCGGGGAGCTGTTTTTT.

The CDR3 DNA follows: TGTGCCAGCTCGAGCGGTCCCTACGAGCAGTACTTC. Protein: CASSSGPYEQYF. The chain combines TRBV7-2 with TRBJ2-7; D may be TRBD2 (5 bases). Germline CDR1 and CDR2: SGHTA and FQGNSA. The V and J ends lost 8 bases and 2 bases respectively, with 10 bases between them. This CDR3 has 12 amino acids.

CDR3 DNA: TGTGCCTGGATCCCCCGATCCACCGGGGAGCTGTTTTTT. Encoded protein: CAWIPRSTGELFF. V gene TRBV30 combines with J gene TRBJ2-2; D is ambiguous. V lost 4 bases and J 4 bases, leaving 10 bases between the germline ends. This CDR3 is built from 13 residues. Per germline, CDR1 GTSNPN and CDR2 SVGIG (reference sequence).

The genes are TRBV10-2 and TRBJ2-3; no reliable D call. This CDR3 has 14 amino acids. CDR1 and CDR2 from the germline V gene are WSHSY and SAAADI. Between the trimmed V and J ends, which lost 2 bases and 1 base, there was a span of 7 bases. CDR3 DNA sequence: TGCGCCAGCAGTGAGGGGTTGGGCACAGATACGCAGTATTTT. This codes for CASSEGLGTDTQYF.

This clone was observed once. One end of the junction varies from germline; a read error may be responsible. The chain uses TRBV19 and TRBJ2-1; the match to TRBD2 covers 7 bases. The CDR3 loop spans 15 amino acids. The germline V gene has CDR1 LNHDA and CDR2 SQIVND (reference sequence). The CDR3: CASSRGRASNNEQFF. For the CDR3, the DNA is TGTGCCAGTAGTAGGGGGAGGGCCTCCAACAATGAGCAGTTCTTC.

The CDR3 DNA reads TGTGCCAGCAGTTTCAGGGGTCACTCTGGAAACACCATATATTTT. Translation gives CASSFRGHSGNTIYF. The chain carries TRBV6-5 and TRBJ1-3; possible D gene TRBD1, 6 bases. Trimming stripped 4 bases from V and 0 bases from J, with 10 bases between. Germline values: CDR1 MNHEY, CDR2 SVGAGI. The CDR3 spans 15 residues.

The rearrangement uses TRBV30 and TRBJ1-5, with D maybe TRBD1 (6 bases). The germline gives CDR1 GTSNPN, CDR2 SVGIG (reference sequence). The V end was cut by 4 bases, the J end by 0 bases, with 7 bases between. The CDR3 is 13 residues long. In DNA, the CDR3 is TGTGCCTGGACAGGGGATAGCAATCAGCCCCAGCATTTT. Protein: CAWTGDSNQPQHF.

Only one count was recorded for this clone. This chain uses TRBV6-6 with TRBJ2-1; TRBD1 aligns across 7 bases. With 6 bases clipped from V and 0 bases from J, the junction kept 5 bases outside the gene matches. There are 15 residues in the CDR3. CDR1 is MNHNY, CDR2 SVGAGI, per germline (reference sequence). The CDR3 region has the DNA TGTGCCAGCAGCGGGACAGCACTCTCCTACAATGAGCAGTTCTTC. Residues: CASSGTALSYNEQFF.

CDR3 sequence reads: CASSLRDVGNEQFF. Here the CDR3 DNA reads TGTGCCAGCAGCTTGAGGGACGTGGGAAATGAGCAGTTCTTC. This chain joins TRBV5-4 and TRBJ2-1; D is possibly TRBD1 or TRBD2 (5 bases each). CDR3 length: 14 residues. V was pared by 1 base and J by 7 bases, with 12 bases between. Germline lookup yields CDR1 SGHNT and CDR2 YYREEE (reference sequence).

The chain has TRBV6-5 and TRBJ1-2; TRBD1 is a possible D gene (6 bases). CDR3 length: 14 amino acids. Per germline, CDR1 MNHEY and CDR2 SVGAGI. Deletions cut 6 bases from V and 0 bases from J, with 11 bases between. The CDR3 bases are TGTGCCAGCAGCCCAGACAGGACTAACTATGGCTACACCTTC. Protein product: CASSPDRTNYGYTF.

The chain combines TRBV11-2 with TRBJ2-7; D gene unclear. From germline, CDR1 is SGHAT and CDR2 FQNNGV. This CDR3 region has 15 residues. Trimming shortened V by 2 bases and J by 3 bases, and 14 bases separated the two germline ends. CDR3 region: CASSLWQRANYEQYF. The DNA of the CDR3 is TGTGCCAGCAGCTTATGGCAGCGAGCTAACTACGAGCAGTACTTC.

The chain employs TRBV9 and TRBJ2-5, with D maybe TRBD2 (7 bases). The CDR3 is 15 amino acids. Per germline, CDR1 SGDLS and CDR2 YYNGEE. V was trimmed by 4 bases and J by 5 bases, leaving 18 bases between them. The CDR3 protein is CASSTRGGPSETQYF. DNA of the CDR3: TGTGCCAGCAGCACCAGGGGAGGGCCGTCCGAGACCCAGTACTTC.

The chain uses TRBV6-5 and TRBJ1-2; D gene uncertain. From germline, CDR1 is MNHEY and CDR2 SVGAGI. The V end was cut by 7 bases, the J end by 4 bases, with 19 bases between. This CDR3 contains 15 residues. CDR3 coding DNA: TGTGCCAGCACCGCCTCAGGTCCTCCTCTCTATGGCTACACCTTC. Its translation: CASTASGPPLYGYTF.

The chain uses TRBV6-1 and TRBJ2-3, with D possibly being TRBD2 (7 bases). Germline assignment: CDR1 MNHNS and CDR2 SASEGT. Trimming stripped 2 bases from V and 4 bases from J, with 10 bases between. This CDR3 contains 14 residues. The CDR3 DNA reads TGTGCCAGCAGTGAACAGGGGAGGGCAGATACGCAGTATTTT. Translation: CASSEQGRADTQYF.